The 17 T cell receptor beta chains reported below all come from one sample, sequenced in a study of blood T cells in healthy people across ages. A sample-barcoded 5' primer and a J-beta primer mix were used in a second PCR of roughly 7 to 11 cycles. TCRdb redid the calling of the 5' RACE reads with MiXCR, one entry per CDR3 protein. This table holds 800,000 to 1,000,000 distinct CDR3 sequences, roughly 48% found once. Input material: blood. The receptors originated from a young man in good health.

This clonotype showed up just a few times. The gene calls are TRBV20-1 and TRBJ2-1; 10 bases match TRBD2. CDR1 is DFQATT and CDR2 is SNEGSKA in the germline V gene (reference sequence). Germline trimming cut 5 bases from V and 3 bases from J; bases unmatched to any gene: 4. The CDR3 spans 14 residues. In nucleotides, the CDR3 is TGCAGTGCTCCCAGCGGGGGGGACTACAATGAGCAGTTCTTC. This gives the protein CSAPSGGDYNEQFF.

V gene TRBV5-1 combines with J gene TRBJ2-1, with TRBD1 matching 7 bases. There are 16 residues in the CDR3. The V and J ends lost 5 bases and 0 bases, in that order; junction bases with no gene match: 8. Germline CDR1 and CDR2: SGHRS and YFSETQ. The CDR3 sequence is CASSPTGSSSYNEQFF. The CDR3 nucleotides read TGCGCCAGCAGTCCGACAGGGTCCAGCTCCTACAATGAGCAGTTCTTC.

This clonotype was counted once. V and J are TRBV20-1 and TRBJ2-4, with D maybe TRBD2 (6 bases). In germline, CDR1 is DFQATT, CDR2 SNEGSKA (reference sequence). The V end lost 5 bases, the J end lost 0 bases, and 11 bases lay between the germline ends. The CDR3 is 14 residues long. CDR3 protein: CSAPDGGAKNIQYF. CDR3 bases: TGCAGTGCTCCTGACGGGGGAGCCAAAAACATTCAGTACTTC.

V gene TRBV11-2 combines with J gene TRBJ2-2; D call uncertain. The CDR3 covers 16 residues. Germline CDR1 and CDR2: SGHAT and FQNNGV. V was trimmed by 1 base and J by 4 bases, leaving 13 bases between them. In nucleotides, the CDR3 is TGTGCCAGCAGCTTAGTCAAAGGCAGTACCACCGGGGAGCTGTTTTTT. This translates into CASSLVKGSTTGELFF.

This sequence joins TRBV4-3 and TRBJ2-4; the match to TRBD1 covers 9 bases. The germline CDR1 and CDR2 sequences are LGHNA and YSLEER. The trim removed 1 base at V and 13 bases at J, leaving 14 bases unmatched. CDR3 length: 16 amino acids. Written as DNA, the CDR3 is TGCGCCAGCAGCCAAGCCCCCGGACAGGGGACAGCGGAGCAGTACTTC. This gives the protein CASSQAPGQGTAEQYF.

This clonotype was counted between two and nine times. This chain links TRBV2 with TRBJ1-6; tentatively, D is TRBD1 (6 bases). The CDR3 length is 14 residues. V dropped 6 bases and J dropped 7 bases, with 13 bases sitting between them. Per germline, CDR1 SNHLY and CDR2 FYNNEI. The CDR3 here is CASSVTGRNSPLHF. The CDR3 DNA reads as TGTGCCAGCAGCGTTACAGGGCGAAATTCACCCCTCCACTTT.

J is TRBJ2-5 and V is TRBV27; TRBD1 is a possible D gene (6 bases). The last part of the DNA fits TRBJ2-7 better; the J call may be wrong. CDR1 and CDR2 (germline): MNHEY, SMNVEV (reference sequence). This CDR3 comprises 15 residues. The CDR3 DNA is TGTGCCAGCAGTTTATTAGGGGCAGGGGACCACGAGCAGTACTTC. This gives the protein CASSLLGAGDHEQYF.

The chain combines TRBV29-1 with TRBJ1-6, with D possibly matching TRBD1 (6 bases). The germline V gene has CDR1 SQVTM and CDR2 ANQGSEA. The length of the CDR3 is 15 residues. V gave up 6 bases and J gave up 5 bases, with 17 bases separating them. The CDR3 sequence: CSVRLRGGHNSPLHF. As DNA, the CDR3 is TGCAGCGTGCGACTTCGGGGGGGCCATAATTCACCCCTCCACTTT.

In nucleotides, the CDR3 is TGCGCCAGCAGCATCGAACAGGGCCGGCTGGAGCAGTACTTC. Its translation is CASSIEQGRLEQYF. The V call is TRBV5-1, the J call TRBJ2-4; a possible D gene is TRBD1 (6 bases). From germline, CDR1 is SGHRS and CDR2 YFSETQ. Trimming shortened V by 4 bases and J by 13 bases, and 21 bases separated the two germline ends. The CDR3 spans 14 residues.

The V gene is TRBV4-3, the J gene TRBJ2-6; D unclear. This CDR3 is 17 amino acids long. V was trimmed by 0 bases and J by 2 bases, leaving 11 bases between them. Germline CDR1 and CDR2: LGHNA and YSLEER. Here the CDR3 reads CASSQERTATGANVLTF. The DNA of the CDR3 is TGCGCCAGCAGCCAAGAGAGGACGGCGACTGGGGCCAACGTCCTGACTTTC.

This clonotype was counted a few times. CDR3 in DNA: TGTGCCAGCAGCCAAAACTCGGGGGGCGGCACAGATACGCAGTATTTT. Amino acids: CASSQNSGGGTDTQYF. V usage is TRBV4-2 and J usage is TRBJ2-3; tentatively, D is TRBD2 (7 bases). The CDR3 spans 16 residues. V lost 2 bases and J 1 base, leaving 13 bases between the germline ends. Germline V gives CDR1 LGHNA, CDR2 YNFKEQ.

The chain joins TRBV4-1 to TRBJ2-1; 7 bases fit TRBD1. Looked up from germline, CDR1 is MGHRA and CDR2 is YSYEKL. The CDR3 is 16 residues long. With V trimmed by 5 bases and J by 2 bases, 9 bases remained unmatched. The CDR3 DNA reads as TGCGCCAGCAGCAACCGGACAGGTTCAACCTACAATGAGCAGTTCTTC. Protein sequence: CASSNRTGSTYNEQFF.

This clonotype showed up just once. The J gene is TRBJ2-5, the V gene TRBV27; 9 bases map to TRBD1. This CDR3 contains 15 residues. The germline V gene has CDR1 MNHEY and CDR2 SMNVEV (reference sequence). The ends lost 3 bases at V and 3 bases at J; junction bases unmatched: 5. The CDR3 loop reads CASSFSGQGEETQYF. CDR3 sequence (DNA): TGTGCCAGCAGTTTTTCGGGACAGGGCGAAGAGACCCAGTACTTC.

The chain links TRBV28 to TRBJ2-3, with D possibly being TRBD2 (7 bases). Trimming removed 10 bases at V and 6 bases at J, with 20 bases between. CDR1 is MDHEN and CDR2 is SYDVKM in the germline V gene. CDR3 size: 14 residues. CDR3 nucleotide sequence: TGTGCCACTAAGGGGGGGAATCTATTGGATACGCAGTATTTT. It encodes CATKGGNLLDTQYF.

This clonotype was observed a handful of times. This chain uses TRBV5-1 with TRBJ1-1; TRBD1 matches at 9 bases. V gave up 4 bases and J gave up 0 bases; unmatched junction bases: 4. Germline V gene sequence: CDR1 SGHRS, CDR2 YFSETQ. CDR3 length: 15 amino acids. CDR3 in amino acids: CASSGGQGVNTEAFF. In nucleotides, the CDR3 is TGCGCCAGCAGCGGGGGACAGGGAGTGAACACTGAAGCTTTCTTT.

This clonotype was detected a few times. The rearrangement uses TRBV12-3 or TRBV12-4 and TRBJ2-4, with 12 bases identical to TRBD2. TRBJ2-7 explains the end of the DNA better; the J call may be wrong. This CDR3 has 14 residues. The DNA for the CDR3 is TGTGCCAGCAGCGGACTAGCGGGGCACTACGAGCAGTACTTC. Translating gives CASSGLAGHYEQYF.

Points on this clonotype: At one end the junction does not follow the germline gene, possibly because of a read error. V gene TRBV2 combines with J gene TRBJ1-4; 7 positions agree with TRBD1. This CDR3 spans 13 amino acids. Germline-derived CDR1 and CDR2 are SNHLY and FYNNEI. The CDR3 nucleotides are TGTGCCAGCACCGCTACAGGGGATGAAAGACTGTTTTTT. The encoded protein is CASTATGDERLFF. Together with reference TRBV2 and TRBJ1-4, the CDR3 gives the full variable domain: EPEVTQTPSHQVTQMGQEVILRCVPISNHLYFYWYRQILGQKVEFLVSFYNNEISEKSEIFDDQFSVERPDGSNFTLKIRSTKLEDSAMYFCASTATGDERLFFGSGTQLSVL.